This paragraph covers one T cell receptor (beta chain) sequence. The data originate from a study of blood T cell repertoires in COVID-19. At the level of the study: COVID-19 samples from acute and convalescent phases originated in the United States, Italy and Spain.

Followed over time, Seattle patients had been enrolled while infection was active. The CDR3 spans 14 residues. V shed 3 bases and J shed 8 bases, with 16 bases lying between them. Germline V CDR1 and CDR2: WNHNN, SYGVQD (reference sequence). Authors' methods: Estimation of nucleated cell counts relied on the amplification of reference gene primers. Assay: immunoSEQ multiplex PCR; the TCRdb copy retains only in-frame clones and omits some. That table gives V, J and clone size, and the DNA gave D and trimming. The repertoire holds 150,000 to 200,000 clones, roughly 82% seen once, with around 7% in the top ten.

This clonotype was sampled from a woman aged 40 to 55 with COVID-19, enrolled during active disease. Source material: peripheral blood. The J gene is TRBJ1-2, the V gene TRBV10-1, with a possible D match to TRBD1 (5 bases). The CDR3 sequence is CASSDGRVWEGYTF. In DNA, the CDR3 is TGCGCCAGCAGTGATGGCAGGGTATGGGAAGGCTACACCTTC.